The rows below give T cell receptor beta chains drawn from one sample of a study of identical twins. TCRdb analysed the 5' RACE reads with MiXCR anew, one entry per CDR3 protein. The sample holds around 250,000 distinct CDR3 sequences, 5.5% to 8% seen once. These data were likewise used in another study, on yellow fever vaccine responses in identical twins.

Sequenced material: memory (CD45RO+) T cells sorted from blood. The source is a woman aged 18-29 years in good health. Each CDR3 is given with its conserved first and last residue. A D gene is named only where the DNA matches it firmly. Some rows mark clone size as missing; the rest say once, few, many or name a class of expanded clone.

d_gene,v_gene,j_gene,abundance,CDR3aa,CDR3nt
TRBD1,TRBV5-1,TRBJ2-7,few,CASSWGTGGIEQYF,TGCGCCAGCAGCTGGGGGACAGGGGGTATCGAGCAGTACTTC
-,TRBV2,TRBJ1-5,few,CASSEHEVGVSNQPQHF,TGTGCCAGCAGTGAACATGAGGTGGGGGTGAGCAATCAGCCCCAGCATTTT
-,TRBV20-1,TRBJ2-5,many,CSLARGGVETQYF,TGCAGTCTCGCGCGCGGTGGTGTCGAGACCCAGTACTTC
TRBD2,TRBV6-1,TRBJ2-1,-,CASRRPGLAIDEQFF,TGTGCCAGCAGGAGACCGGGACTAGCGATTGATGAGCAGTTCTTC
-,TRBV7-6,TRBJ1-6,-,CASSSPVPNSPLHF,TGTGCCAGCAGCTCACCGGTCCCCAATTCACCCCTCCACTTT
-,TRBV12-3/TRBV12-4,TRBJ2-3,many,CASSTRRGVTDTQYF,TGTGCCAGCAGTACCCGGAGGGGTGTGACAGATACGCAGTATTTT
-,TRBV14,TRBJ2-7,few,CASSQYLSSSYEQYF,TGTGCCAGCAGCCAATACCTTTCGAGCTCCTACGAGCAGTACTTC
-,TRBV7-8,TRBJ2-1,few,CASSLRAVIAMSSYNEQFF,TGTGCCAGCAGCTTAAGGGCAGTTATTGCAATGAGCTCCTACAATGAGCAGTTCTTC
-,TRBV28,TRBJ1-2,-,CASTPSAGNVYGYTF,TGTGCCAGCACCCCATCGGCAGGGAACGTCTATGGCTACACCTTC
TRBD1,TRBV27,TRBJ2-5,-,CASNYGTGSLGETQYF,TGTGCCAGCAACTATGGGACAGGGTCACTGGGGGAGACCCAGTACTTC
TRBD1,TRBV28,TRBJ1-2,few,CASSSGGRGYGYTF,TGTGCCAGCAGTTCAGGGGGCAGGGGCTATGGCTACACCTTC
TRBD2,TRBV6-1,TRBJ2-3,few,CASIKAGGPSDTQYF,TGTGCCAGCATTAAAGCGGGAGGGCCCTCGGATACGCAGTATTTT
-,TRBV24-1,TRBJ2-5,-,CATSDWRRGETQYF,TGTGCCACCAGTGATTGGCGGAGGGGAGAGACCCAGTACTTC
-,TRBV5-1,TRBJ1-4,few,CASSLEPGTSGANEKLFF,TGCGCCAGCAGCTTGGAACCAGGGACCAGCGGGGCTAATGAAAAACTGTTTTTT
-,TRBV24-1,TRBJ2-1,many,CATSDSGPTFLIPSEQFF,TGTGCCACCAGTGATTCCGGCCCGACATTTCTGATCCCTAGTGAGCAGTTCTTC
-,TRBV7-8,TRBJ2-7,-,CASSPTPAVTVGEQYF,TGTGCCAGCAGCCCCACCCCTGCGGTTACCGTCGGCGAGCAGTACTTC
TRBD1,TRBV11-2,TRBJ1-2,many,CASSLELGQGYGYTF,TGTGCCAGCAGCCTCGAGCTGGGACAGGGGTATGGCTACACCTTC
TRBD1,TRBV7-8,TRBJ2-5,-,CASSLGTGRETQYF,TGTGCCAGCAGCCTGGGGACAGGACGAGAGACCCAGTACTTC
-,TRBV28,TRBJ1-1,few,CASSLLTATEAFF,TGTGCCAGCAGTTTACTGACAGCAACTGAAGCTTTCTTT
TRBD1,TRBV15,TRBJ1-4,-,CATNKDRSSEKLFF,TGTGCCACCAACAAGGACAGGTCATCTGAAAAACTGTTTTTT
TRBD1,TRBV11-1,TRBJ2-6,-,CAISSELGQAGANVLTF,TGTGCCATCAGCTCTGAACTAGGACAGGCTGGGGCCAACGTCCTGACTTTC
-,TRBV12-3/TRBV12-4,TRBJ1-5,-,CASSFGSTGGNQPQHF,TGTGCCAGCAGTTTTGGCAGTACAGGCGGCAATCAGCCCCAGCATTTT
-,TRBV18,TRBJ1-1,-,CASSPRWGDGNTEAFF,TGTGCCAGCTCACCACGGTGGGGGGATGGGAACACTGAAGCTTTCTTT
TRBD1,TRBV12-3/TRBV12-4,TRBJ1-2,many,CASSIDRGRRGYTF,TGTGCCAGCAGTATAGACAGGGGGCGCAGGGGCTACACCTTC
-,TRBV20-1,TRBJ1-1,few,CSATRGMNTEAFF,TGCAGTGCTACCAGGGGTATGAACACTGAAGCTTTCTTT
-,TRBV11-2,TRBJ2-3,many,CASSGALGSSTDTQYF,TGTGCCAGCAGCGGGGCCTTGGGGAGCTCCACAGATACGCAGTATTTT
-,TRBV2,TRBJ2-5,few,CASTYQETQYF,TGTGCCAGCACCTACCAAGAGACCCAGTACTTC
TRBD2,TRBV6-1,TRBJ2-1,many,CASRRGAGGEQFF,TGTGCCAGCAGACGAGGGGCGGGGGGCGAGCAGTTCTTC
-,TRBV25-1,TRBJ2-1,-,CASSDRGSWNEQFF,TGTGCCAGCAGTGACCGGGGGAGCTGGAATGAGCAGTTCTTC
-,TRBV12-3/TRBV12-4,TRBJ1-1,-,CASTKQGTEAFF,TGTGCCAGCACAAAACAGGGCACTGAAGCTTTCTTT
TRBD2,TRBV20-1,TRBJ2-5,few,CSASLGPGGETQYF,TGCAGTGCTAGTCTTGGGCCGGGGGGGGAGACCCAGTACTTC
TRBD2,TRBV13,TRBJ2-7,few,CASSLARSGSEYEQYF,TGTGCCAGCAGCTTAGCCCGTAGCGGGAGCGAGTACGAGCAGTACTTC
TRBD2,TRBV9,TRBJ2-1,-,CASSSHAGLAGYNEQFF,TGTGCCAGCAGCTCCCACGCCGGACTAGCGGGGTACAATGAGCAGTTCTTC
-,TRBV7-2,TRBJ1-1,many,CASSQDGPRAFF,TGTGCCAGCAGCCAAGACGGGCCAAGAGCTTTCTTT